These T cell receptor beta chains were read from a single sample in a study of T cells in Graves' hyperthyroidism and ophthalmopathy. TCRdb used MiXCR to reprocess the multiplex PCR reads, holding one entry per CDR3 protein. The data contain about 640,000 distinct CDR3 sequences, about 20% of them singletons. Sequencing was carried out using blood. All receptors come from a man between 25 and 39 years old with Graves' ophthalmopathy. Each CDR3 is given with its conserved first and last residue. The order of the fields is clone size, D gene, J gene, V gene, CDR3 DNA, CDR3 protein. A D gene is named only where the DNA matches it firmly. The size of a clone is reported for some rows only, either as once, few or many, or as a class for expanded clones.

NA,TRBD2,TRBJ2-1,TRBV11-1,TGTGCCAGCAGCTTAGACATAGCGGGAGGGTTTGGGAATGAGCAGTTCTTC,CASSLDIAGGFGNEQFF
NA,TRBD2,TRBJ2-3,TRBV10-3,TGTGCCATCAGTCCGGGACTAGCGGGGGATACGCAGTATTTT,CAISPGLAGDTQYF
NA,NA,TRBJ2-5,TRBV30,TGTGCCTGGAGTGTACTTCAGGATTTGGAGACCCAGTACTTC,CAWSVLQDLETQYF
few,TRBD1,TRBJ1-1,TRBV28,TGTGCCAGCAGTTTCCTGACAGGGGCCTTGAACACTGAAGCTTTCTTT,CASSFLTGALNTEAFF
NA,NA,TRBJ2-1,TRBV6-1,TGTGCCAGCAGTGAAGCGCGGGGTGTATCGGCTTATGAGCAGTTCTTC,CASSEARGVSAYEQFF
NA,TRBD1,TRBJ1-4,TRBV5-1,TGCGCCAGCAGCTTCACAGGGGCAGGGGATGGTGAAAAACTGTTTTTT,CASSFTGAGDGEKLFF
NA,NA,TRBJ1-3,TRBV28,TGTGCCAGCAGTTTTGGTTTAGGGCCGGGCAGGGGAACTGGAAACACCATATATTTT,CASSFGLGPGRGTGNTIYF
few,NA,TRBJ2-1,TRBV11-3,TGTGCCAGCAGCCTCACGACTGGGCCATCCTACAATGAGCAGTTCTTC,CASSLTTGPSYNEQFF
NA,NA,TRBJ2-3,TRBV30,TGTGCCTGGAGTGTAAAGGGGGATACGCAGTATTTT,CAWSVKGDTQYF
few,TRBD1,TRBJ2-7,TRBV7-9,TGTGCCAGCGGCGACAGGGTTAGGTACGAGCAGTACTTC,CASGDRVRYEQYF
NA,TRBD1,TRBJ1-1,TRBV5-1,TGCGCCAGCAGCCACCCGGGACAGAAGGGAGGCACTGAAGCTTTCTTT,CASSHPGQKGGTEAFF
few,TRBD2,TRBJ2-1,TRBV29-1,TGCAGCGTTGGACTAGCGAATTACAATGAGCAGTTCTTC,CSVGLANYNEQFF
many,TRBD1,TRBJ2-5,TRBV7-2,TGTGCCAGCAGCTTATACGATCTGTGGACAGGGAAGGGAGAGACCCAGTACTTC,CASSLYDLWTGKGETQYF
few,NA,TRBJ2-7,TRBV6-1,TGTGCCAGCAGTTCGCCCGCAGGGTCCCCCTACGAGCAGTACTTC,CASSSPAGSPYEQYF
few,TRBD2,TRBJ2-3,TRBV5-1,TGCGCCAGCAGATATCTAGCGGGAGAGTTAGATACGCAGTATTTT,CASRYLAGELDTQYF
many,TRBD2,TRBJ2-3,TRBV18,TGTGCCAGCTCACCGGGTAGCGGGAATTATGATACGCAGTATTTT,CASSPGSGNYDTQYF
many,NA,TRBJ2-7,TRBV13,TGTGCCAGCAGCTTACGACTAGGGGCCGAGGAGCAGTACTTC,CASSLRLGAEEQYF
NA,NA,TRBJ2-2,TRBV7-8,TGTGCCAGCAGCCGGGTGGGCGGGGAGCTGTTTTTT,CASSRVGGELFF
many,NA,TRBJ1-1,TRBV13,TGTGCCAGCAGCATGGTCCTGGCGGCCACTGAAGCTTTCTTT,CASSMVLAATEAFF
NA,NA,TRBJ1-4,TRBV28,TGTGCCAGCAGTCCCAGTACTCGTGAAAAACTGTTTTTT,CASSPSTREKLFF
many,TRBD1,TRBJ1-5,TRBV20-1,TGCAGTGGAGTAACAGGGGATCAGCCCCAGCATTTT,CSGVTGDQPQHF
NA,NA,TRBJ2-3,TRBV6-2/TRBV6-3,TGTGCCAGCAGGCGTCCACAGGGAGATACGCAGTATTTT,CASRRPQGDTQYF
NA,NA,TRBJ1-1,TRBV15,TGTGCCACCAGCAATAGCAGGATCGGCCAGAAAGCTTTCTTT,CATSNSRIGQKAFF
NA,NA,TRBJ2-7,TRBV28,TGTGCCAGCCGAACTGGGACCTCCTACGAGCAGTACTTC,CASRTGTSYEQYF
many,NA,TRBJ2-4,TRBV6-2/TRBV6-3,TGTGCCAGCAGTTACACGGCGGCCGGGCAAAACATTCAGTACTTC,CASSYTAAGQNIQYF
few,NA,TRBJ2-1,TRBV20-1,TGCAGTGGGCTAAGGGTGGGGTACAATGAGCAGTTCTTC,CSGLRVGYNEQFF
NA,NA,TRBJ2-1,TRBV5-1,TGCGCCAGCAGCTGGGGTGAGGGGGGGAATGAGCAGTTCTTC,CASSWGEGGNEQFF
few,NA,TRBJ1-4,TRBV24-1,TGTGCCACCAGTGATAGCAGGGCGGGTGTGCAAGAAAAACTGTTTTTT,CATSDSRAGVQEKLFF
many,NA,TRBJ1-1,TRBV3-1,TGTGCCAGCAGCCCCCGGGACTCCTACACTGAAGCTTTCTTT,CASSPRDSYTEAFF
few,TRBD1,TRBJ2-7,TRBV5-4,TGTGCCAGCAGCTTGGCCTGGGACAGGGCGGGCGAGCAGTACTTC,CASSLAWDRAGEQYF
NA,NA,TRBJ1-1,TRBV27,TGTGCCAGCAGTTTAAGAAGGGGTGAGCAAGCTTTCTTT,CASSLRRGEQAFF
NA,NA,TRBJ2-1,TRBV20-1,TGCAGTGTGATGTGGGGCTATGAGCAGTTCTTC,CSVMWGYEQFF
many,NA,TRBJ1-1,TRBV12-3/TRBV12-4,TGTGCCAGCAGTTTAAAGCAGGGAGGCACTGAAGCTTTCTTT,CASSLKQGGTEAFF
few,NA,TRBJ2-3,TRBV15,TGTGCCACCAGCAGAGATCCAAATGCCCCAGATACGCAGTATTTT,CATSRDPNAPDTQYF
few,TRBD2,TRBJ2-5,TRBV3-1,TGTGCCAGCAGCCAAGGTCCGGGGGGGAGACAAGAGACCCAGTACTTC,CASSQGPGGRQETQYF
NA,NA,TRBJ1-1,TRBV5-6,TGTGCCAGCAGCTCCTGGGGGACTGAAGCTTTCTTT,CASSSWGTEAFF
NA,NA,TRBJ2-2,TRBV6-5,TGTGCCAGCAGTTACAGCCTCCAGGAACTGAACACCGGGGAGCTGTTTTTT,CASSYSLQELNTGELFF
few,NA,TRBJ2-7,TRBV6-1,TGTGCCAGCAGGTCGCCCGGGACCAGCTCCTACGAGCAGTACTTC,CASRSPGTSSYEQYF
NA,NA,TRBJ1-5,TRBV12-5,TGTGCTAGTGGGGATGGTAGTCAGCCCCAGCATTTT,CASGDGSQPQHF
few,NA,TRBJ2-7,TRBV6-1,TGTGCCAGCAGGTCGACTAGCAGGGGATCCTACGAGCAGTACTTC,CASRSTSRGSYEQYF